What follows are 3 T cell receptor beta chains derived from one specimen sequenced in a study of T cells in Graves' hyperthyroidism and ophthalmopathy (dated by TCRdb to about 2019). The receptor library was made with multiplex PCR. The instrument given in TCRdb is Illumina HiSeq 2000. The TCR beta CDR3 regions were amplified from RNA transcripts. The TCR CDR3 was subjected to a first round of RT-PCR using the HTBI primer set and the Qiagen OneStep RT-PCR kit. The public reads were reprocessed in TCRdb via fastp at Q25 and MiXCR, keeping in-frame beta chains. Records with the same CDR3 protein are collapsed into one entry carrying the most frequent genes and DNA. The sample records under 750,000 distinct CDR3 sequences, roughly a sixth of which are singletons. The ten biggest clones cover over 15% of the sample. Sequencing input: blood. Receptors were obtained from a woman between 50 and 59 years old with Graves' hyperthyroidism that later progressed to Graves' ophthalmopathy.

The V call is TRBV29-1, the J call TRBJ2-1; D not certain. Germline V gene data show CDR1 as SQVTM and CDR2 as ANQGSEA. The CDR3 has 12 amino acids. V was pared by 3 bases and J by 12 bases, with 15 bases between. The CDR3 DNA sequence: TGCAGCGTTGACCCCGGCAGTTCGGGGCAGTTCTTC. Its translation: CSVDPGSSGQFF.

A few counts support this clonotype. V usage is TRBV10-3 and J usage is TRBJ1-1; maybe TRBD1 (6 bases). CDR1 and CDR2 from the germline V gene are ENHRY and SYGVKD. CDR3 length: 14 amino acids. The V gene lost 4 bases and the J gene lost 6 bases, with 15 bases spanning the gap. The CDR3 bases are TGTGCCATCAGTGCACAGGGTACAGAGGCTGAAGCTTTCTTT. Protein sequence: CAISAQGTEAEAFF.

The chain joins TRBV7-9 to TRBJ2-5; D is unresolved. This CDR3 comprises 13 residues. The V end lost 7 bases, the J end lost 5 bases, and 14 bases lay between the germline ends. Germline V gives CDR1 SEHNR, CDR2 FQNEAQ (reference sequence). For the CDR3, the DNA is TGTGCCAGCATCATACCCAGGACCGAGACCCAGTACTTC. This sequence encodes CASIIPRTETQYF.